A single sample gave rise to the 31 T cell receptor beta chains below, sequenced in a study of T-cell reconstitution after alpha-beta-depleted transplantation in children. This sample's TCRbeta library carried unique molecular identifier barcodes. TCRdb re-called the PCR reads with MiXCR, one entry per CDR3 protein. The repertoire holds hundreds of thousands of distinct CDR3 sequences, around 13% seen once, with 2% to 2.5% in the top ten. Sequencing used PBMCs, mostly from graft donor cells, obtained 360 days after TCRalphabeta/CD19-depleted stem cell transplant. The source is a male patient under 18 who had a stem cell transplant for acute myeloid leukemia, so the T cells may come from the graft donor.

The chain combines TRBV7-9 with TRBJ2-1; TRBD2 matches 7 bases. The V segment lost 2 bases and the J segment 5 bases; nucleotides outside the gene matches: 9. Germline V CDR1 and CDR2: SEHNR, FQNEAQ (reference sequence). This CDR3 spans 16 amino acids. The CDR3 spells CASSLYAGVRNNEQFF. In DNA form, the CDR3 reads TGTGCCAGCAGCTTATATGCGGGAGTTAGGAACAATGAGCAGTTCTTC.

This clonotype was seen at least ten times. The V gene is TRBV6-5, the J gene TRBJ2-1, with 8 bases that match TRBD2. Germline V gene sequence: CDR1 MNHEY, CDR2 SVGAGI. The ends lost 2 bases at V and 7 bases at J; junction bases unmatched: 10. The length of the CDR3 is 16 residues. The CDR3 bases are TGTGCCAGCAGTTACCGTAGCGGGGTCATCGAGAATGAGCAGTTCTTC. Protein product: CASSYRSGVIENEQFF.

This clonotype occurred many times. This chain joins TRBV28 and TRBJ2-4; perhaps TRBD2 as D (6 bases). This CDR3 spans 15 amino acids. The germline V gene encodes CDR1 MDHEN and CDR2 SYDVKM. Trimming took 8 bases from V and 0 from J, leaving 14 bases between them. CDR3 sequence reads: CASVGRGIAKNIQYF. In DNA form, the CDR3 reads TGTGCCAGCGTTGGGCGGGGAATAGCCAAAAACATTCAGTACTTC.

This clonotype appeared a few times. The chain recombines TRBV20-1 with TRBJ2-1, with 7 bases that match TRBD2. Germline loops: CDR1 DFQATT, CDR2 SNEGSKA (reference sequence). Germline trimming cut 0 bases from V and 4 bases from J; bases unmatched to any gene: 6. This CDR3 region has 15 residues. The CDR3, as DNA: TGCAGTGCTAGAGAGGCTAGCGGTTATTACAATGAGCAGTTCTTC. Protein sequence: CSAREASGYYNEQFF.

This clonotype was counted ten times or more. The chain employs TRBV13 and TRBJ2-2; 7 bases line up with TRBD2. The germline V gene encodes CDR1 PRHDT and CDR2 FYEKMQ (reference sequence). V was pared by 8 bases and J by 3 bases, with 12 bases of the junction left unmatched. The length of the CDR3 is 16 residues. CDR3 DNA: TGTGCCAGCCCCAATCGGCTGGCGGGGGACACCGGGGAGCTGTTTTTT. This sequence encodes CASPNRLAGDTGELFF. Variable domain in full (rest from reference TRBV13 and TRBJ2-2): AAGVIQSPRHLIKEKRETATLKCYPIPRHDTVYWYQQGPGQDPQFLISFYEKMQSDKGSIPDRFSAQQFSDYHSELNMSSLELGDSALYFCASPNRLAGDTGELFFGEGSRLTVL.

This CDR3 reads CSVGDYTF. CDR3 DNA sequence: TGCAGCGTTGGGGACTACACCTTC. This chain connects TRBV29-1 to TRBJ1-2; D gene unclear. V lost 4 bases and J 10 bases, leaving 4 bases between the germline ends. The CDR3 is 8 amino acids. Germline V gene lookup returns CDR1 SQVTM and CDR2 ANQGSEA.

This chain joins TRBV7-2 and TRBJ1-1, with 8 bases identical to TRBD1. Trimming removed 5 bases from V and 0 bases from J; junction bases left unmatched: 5. The CDR3 has 15 amino acids. Germline loops: CDR1 SGHTA, CDR2 FQGNSA. CDR3 DNA: TGTGCCAGCAGCAAGGGACAGGCCTTGAACACTGAAGCTTTCTTT. Protein: CASSKGQALNTEAFF.

This clonotype was counted many times. The chain combines TRBV12-3 or TRBV12-4 with TRBJ2-3, with no clear D. This CDR3 is 17 amino acids long. The V and J ends lost 6 bases and 2 bases respectively, with 21 bases between them. In DNA form, the CDR3 reads TGTGCCAGCAGGGAGCGTCCCCACTTCAAGTACACAGATACGCAGTATTTT. It specifies CASRERPHFKYTDTQYF.

This clonotype was seen only a few times. The chain couples TRBV20-1 to TRBJ2-5, with D possibly called TRBD1 or TRBD2 (5 bases each). Per the germline V gene, CDR1 is DFQATT and CDR2 is SNEGSKA (reference sequence). Trimming stripped 6 bases from V and 0 bases from J, with 17 bases between. The CDR3 consists of 15 residues. CDR3 in DNA: TGCAGTGCGGGAAGAGGGGTGGGGTACCAAGAGACCCAGTACTTC. Amino acids: CSAGRGVGYQETQYF.

This clonotype was picked up a small number of times. The gene calls are TRBV18 and TRBJ2-7; tentative D call: TRBD2 (5 bases). The CDR3 is made up of 16 amino acids. The V end lost 2 bases, the J end lost 2 bases, and 16 bases lay between the germline ends. Germline V lookup: CDR1 KGHSH, CDR2 LQKENI. Here the CDR3 reads CASSPVHTSPTYEQYF. The CDR3 coding sequence is TGTGCCAGCTCACCAGTTCATACTAGTCCCACCTACGAGCAGTACTTC.

In this sample, this clonotype turned up a few times. The gene calls are TRBV20-1 and TRBJ2-3; no definite D call. The V gene lost 3 bases and the J gene lost 5 bases, with 9 bases spanning the gap. Germline CDR1 is DFQATT and CDR2 is SNEGSKA (reference sequence). CDR3 length: 12 residues. As DNA, the CDR3 is TGCAGTGCTAGGGGTCCAGGAGATACGCAGTATTTT. Its protein product is CSARGPGDTQYF.

This clonotype was found many times. This chain joins TRBV29-1 and TRBJ2-5; D possibly matches TRBD1 or TRBD2 (5 bases each). V was trimmed by 3 bases and J by 1 base, leaving 15 bases between them. CDR3 length: 15 residues. The germline CDR1 and CDR2 sequences are SQVTM and ANQGSEA. CDR3 in DNA: TGCAGCGTTGACTCCGGGGCCTTTACCCAAGAGACCCAGTACTTC. This gives the protein CSVDSGAFTQETQYF.

The genes are TRBV27 and TRBJ1-6; D not certain. Germline loops: CDR1 MNHEY, CDR2 SMNVEV (reference sequence). V was clipped by 3 bases and J by 7 bases, with 10 bases between them. CDR3 length: 14 amino acids. This CDR3 reads CASSFAVQNSPLHF. The CDR3 coding sequence is TGTGCCAGCAGTTTCGCAGTCCAAAATTCACCCCTCCACTTT.

This clonotype has ten or more counts. This chain connects TRBV24-1 to TRBJ2-3; D is perhaps TRBD1 (6 bases). V lost 1 base and J lost 5, with 12 bases in between. The V gene's germline CDR1 is KGHDR and CDR2 SFDVKD. The CDR3 has 15 residues. DNA of the CDR3: TGTGCCACCAGTGATTTCCGGACAGATCGAGATACGCAGTATTTT. Translation gives CATSDFRTDRDTQYF.

This clonotype came up many times. V gene TRBV28 combines with J gene TRBJ2-7, with 14 nucleotides matching TRBD2. The CDR3 spans 16 residues. Germline values: CDR1 MDHEN, CDR2 SYDVKM. J lost 4 bases, V lost 4 bases, and 6 bases had no gene match. The CDR3 protein is CASSWTSGRPGYEQYF. In nucleotides, the CDR3 is TGTGCCAGCAGTTGGACTAGCGGGAGGCCTGGGTACGAGCAGTACTTC.

This clonotype was counted a few times. The gene calls are TRBV20-1 and TRBJ1-5, with D possibly TRBD1 on 6 matching bases. Per the germline V gene, CDR1 is DFQATT and CDR2 is SNEGSKA (reference sequence). The CDR3 consists of 13 residues. Between the trimmed V and J ends, which lost 1 base and 6 bases, there was a span of 10 bases. In DNA form, the CDR3 reads TGCAGTGCTAGAGGGGGGGCGATTCAGCCCCAGCATTTT. The encoded protein is CSARGGAIQPQHF.

This chain connects TRBV12-3 or TRBV12-4 to TRBJ2-7; 8 bases line up with TRBD1. J lost 0 bases, V lost 3 bases, and 13 bases had no gene match. There are 18 residues in the CDR3. DNA of the CDR3: TGTGCCAGCAGTTTTTGGCCAACACACAGGGGGTTCTCCTACGAGCAGTACTTC. It is translated as CASSFWPTHRGFSYEQYF.

The sample holds a few counts of this clonotype. The chain has TRBV7-2 and TRBJ2-7; no clear D. The germline V and J ends were trimmed by 0 bases and 3 bases, with 9 bases remaining between them. Per the germline V gene, CDR1 is SGHTA and CDR2 is FQGNSA. The CDR3 has 14 amino acids. CDR3 nucleotide sequence: TGTGCCAGCAGCTTAGCGGGTACTGACTACGAGCAGTACTTC. Translation gives CASSLAGTDYEQYF.

The rearrangement joins TRBV20-1 to TRBJ2-5, with D possibly being TRBD2 (5 bases). Trimming shortened V by 3 bases and J by 4 bases, and 12 bases separated the two germline ends. The CDR3 loop spans 13 amino acids. Looked up from germline, CDR1 is DFQATT and CDR2 is SNEGSKA (reference sequence). Written as DNA, the CDR3 is TGCAGTGCTAGTAAACTAGTAGGAGAGACCCAGTACTTC. Translated, it gives CSASKLVGETQYF.

This clonotype has a handful of counts. This sequence joins TRBV7-8 and TRBJ2-4; D perhaps matches TRBD2 (6 bases). Germline V lookup: CDR1 SGHVS, CDR2 FQNEAQ. This CDR3 has 17 amino acids. V was cut by 5 bases and J by 3 bases, with 20 bases left in between. DNA for the CDR3: TGTGCCAGCAGCCCACCAAAAGGACGGGGGAGCAAAAACATTCAGTACTTC. This codes for CASSPPKGRGSKNIQYF.

V gene TRBV7-2 combines with J gene TRBJ2-7, with 7 positions matching TRBD2. The CDR3 length is 15 residues. J was trimmed by 9 bases and V by 5 bases; bases with no gene match: 16. The V gene's germline CDR1 is SGHTA and CDR2 FQGNSA. The CDR3 DNA follows: TGTGCCAGCAGCCTCCAGGGACTACCAACTACGAGGCAGTACTTC. Translated, it gives CASSLQGLPTTRQYF.

The rearrangement joins TRBV6-6 to TRBJ1-1, with D unclear. CDR1 is MNHNY and CDR2 is SVGAGI in the germline V gene (reference sequence). Trimming pared 5 bases from V and 7 bases from J, leaving 14 bases between. There are 13 residues in the CDR3. The CDR3 sequence: CASSAHRQREAFF. CDR3 DNA sequence: TGTGCCAGCAGTGCGCACAGACAACGTGAAGCTTTCTTT.

The gene calls are TRBV12-3 or TRBV12-4 and TRBJ1-6; the match to TRBD1 covers 7 bases. This CDR3 is 14 amino acids long. V dropped 3 bases and J dropped 7; count of bases not matched to a gene: 3. CDR3 sequence (DNA): TGTGCCAGCAGTTTGGGACAGTCGAATTCACCCCTCCACTTT. This gives the protein CASSLGQSNSPLHF.

The rearrangement uses TRBV10-3 and TRBJ2-7; 8 bases are shared with TRBD2. The CDR3 is 14 residues long. The trim removed 6 bases at V and 4 bases at J, leaving 8 bases unmatched. From germline, CDR1 is ENHRY and CDR2 SYGVKD. The CDR3 region is CAIRSGGGGYEQYF. For the CDR3, the DNA is TGTGCCATCAGGAGCGGGGGTGGTGGGTACGAGCAGTACTTC.

This clonotype was found a few times. This chain uses TRBV7-3 with TRBJ2-5, with 9 bases that match TRBD2. V lost 1 base and J lost 4; bases outside the gene matches: 7. There are 16 residues in the CDR3. Germline V gene lookup returns CDR1 SGHTA and CDR2 FQGTGA. The CDR3 DNA is TGTGCCAGCAGCTTAAGAAGTAGCGGGAGAAGAGAGACCCAGTACTTC. It specifies CASSLRSSGRRETQYF. Combining the CDR3 with reference TRBV7-3 and TRBJ2-5 gives the whole variable domain GAGVSQTPSNKVTEKGKYVELRCDPISGHTALYWYRQSLGQGPEFLIYFQGTGAADDSGLPNDRFFAVRPEGSVSTLKIQRTERGDSAVYLCASSLRSSGRRETQYFGPGTRLLVL.

This clonotype came up a few times. The chain is built from TRBV4-1 and TRBJ2-1, with 10 bases identical to TRBD2. The CDR3 is 18 amino acids. Germline values: CDR1 MGHRA, CDR2 YSYEKL. The V segment lost 0 bases and the J segment 3 bases; nucleotides outside the gene matches: 8. CDR3 loop: CASSQDRLAGDYYNEQFF. The CDR3 DNA is TGCGCCAGCAGCCAAGATCGCCTAGCGGGAGACTACTACAATGAGCAGTTCTTC.

This chain joins TRBV10-3 and TRBJ1-3, with D unclear. CDR3 length: 16 residues. The germline V and J ends were trimmed by 4 bases and 0 bases, with 13 bases remaining between them. Germline V CDR1 and CDR2: ENHRY, SYGVKD. This CDR3 reads CAISALVSSSGNTIYF. In nucleotides, the CDR3 is TGTGCCATCAGTGCTCTAGTTTCCTCCTCTGGAAACACCATATATTTT.

This clonotype has only a few counts. The chain uses TRBV7-6 and TRBJ2-7, with D uncertain. This CDR3 has 15 residues. V dropped 4 bases and J dropped 2 bases, with 15 bases sitting between them. Germline-derived CDR1 and CDR2 are SGHVS and FNYEAQ. DNA for the CDR3: TGTGCCAGCAGCTCAAACGGATGGCAGACCTACGAGCAGTACTTC. It codes for CASSSNGWQTYEQYF.

This clonotype was picked up a small number of times. The chain is built from TRBV25-1 and TRBJ2-7, with D unclear. This CDR3 contains 12 residues. Germline V CDR1 and CDR2: MGHDK, SYGVNS. V lost 7 bases to trimming and J lost 4 bases, with 11 bases between them. CDR3 amino acids: CASTDTLYEQYF. CDR3 in DNA: TGTGCCAGCACCGATACCTTATACGAGCAGTACTTC.

This clonotype was picked up a small number of times. V and J are TRBV6-5 and TRBJ2-7; perhaps TRBD2 as D (5 bases). This CDR3 comprises 15 residues. CDR1 and CDR2 (germline): MNHEY, SVGAGI. Trimming left V 2 bases short and J 2 bases short, with 13 bases between. As DNA, the CDR3 is TGTGCCAGCAGTTACAGAGGGTCTACCACCTACGAGCAGTACTTC. Its protein product is CASSYRGSTTYEQYF.

This clonotype has a handful of counts. The V and J genes are TRBV5-8 and TRBJ1-2; D may be TRBD1 (6 bases). CDR3 length: 15 residues. Germline V gives CDR1 SGHTS, CDR2 YDEGEE. V gave up 6 bases and J gave up 5 bases, with 20 bases separating them. CDR3 coding DNA: TGTGCCAGCACCCGCGGGGGCAGGGGCAGTTATGGCTACACCTTC. Encoded protein: CASTRGGRGSYGYTF.